Listed here are 27 T cell receptor beta chains from one sample, sequenced in a study of T cells of healthy individuals. TCRdb recomputed calls from the 5' RACE reads with MiXCR, one row per CDR3 protein. The table records around 80,000 distinct CDR3 sequences, approximately 5.4% of them present only once. The receptors here all came from a female donor in good health.

This clonotype appeared many times. The J gene is TRBJ2-1, the V gene TRBV12-3 or TRBV12-4, with TRBD2 as a possible D gene (6 bases). V dropped 7 bases and J dropped 3 bases, with 22 bases sitting between them. The CDR3 sequence is 17 residues long. The CDR3 protein is CASTVSWGTPDYNEQFF. The DNA for the CDR3 is TGTGCCAGCACCGTGTCATGGGGGACTCCGGACTACAATGAGCAGTTCTTC.

This clonotype has a count of ten or more. The chain employs TRBV6-2 or TRBV6-3 and TRBJ1-5; 9 bases fit TRBD1. CDR3 length equals 19 residues. Trimming at V came to 5 bases and at J to 9 bases, leaving 23 bases not matched to a gene. CDR1 and CDR2 (germline): MNHEY, SVGEGT. The CDR3 DNA sequence: TGTGCCAGCAGTAACCCTAGGGACAGGGCGGCGCGGGTCGGTGGGCCCCAGCATTTT. Its translation is CASSNPRDRAARVGGPQHF.

J is TRBJ1-1 and V is TRBV11-2; 10 bases agree with TRBD1. The V segment lost 5 bases and the J segment 11 bases; nucleotides outside the gene matches: 5. Germline CDR1 and CDR2: SGHAT and FQNNGV. CDR3 size: 12 residues. The CDR3 here is CASSLGTGEAFF. CDR3 in DNA: TGTGCCAGCAGCCTAGGGACAGGGGAGGCTTTCTTT.

This clonotype was detected ten times or more. The V and J genes are TRBV27 and TRBJ2-3; 11 bases are a match to TRBD2. Germline V gives CDR1 MNHEY, CDR2 SMNVEV (reference sequence). After removal of 7 bases from V and 10 bases from J, the junction contained 16 bases not matched to a gene. This CDR3 is built from 16 residues. The CDR3 sequence is CASTPSGRPAVRAQYF. The CDR3 bases are TGTGCCAGCACCCCTAGCGGGAGGCCGGCGGTGAGGGCGCAGTATTTT.

This clonotype has a count of ten or more. V gene TRBV4-3 combines with J gene TRBJ2-3, with no clear D. This CDR3 is 15 amino acids long. In germline, CDR1 is LGHNA, CDR2 YSLEER. V lost 0 bases and J lost 0, with 7 bases in between. CDR3 in amino acids: CASSQDWFSTDTQYF. Here the CDR3 DNA reads TGCGCCAGCAGCCAAGATTGGTTTAGCACAGATACGCAGTATTTT.

This CDR3 reads CATSGPQGRSGYTF. CDR3 coding DNA: TGTGCCACCAGTGGTCCACAGGGAAGGTCTGGCTACACCTTC. V usage is TRBV24-1 and J usage is TRBJ1-2, with D perhaps matching TRBD1 (6 bases). Germline CDR1 is KGHDR and CDR2 is SFDVKD. This CDR3 is built from 14 residues. V dropped 5 bases and J dropped 7 bases, with 16 bases sitting between them.

This clonotype appeared a few times. V is TRBV10-3 and J is TRBJ1-1; D remains ambiguous. The V end lost 2 bases, the J end lost 3 bases, and 4 bases lay between the germline ends. CDR1 is ENHRY, CDR2 SYGVKD, per germline. The CDR3 consists of 12 residues. In DNA form, the CDR3 reads TGTGCCATCAGTGAGAGGTACACTGAAGCTTTCTTT. Residues: CAISERYTEAFF.

This clonotype was seen many times. This sequence joins TRBV29-1 and TRBJ2-3, with D perhaps TRBD1 (6 bases). Trimming removed 5 bases from V and 4 bases from J, with 10 bases in between. The CDR3 runs 12 residues. Per germline, CDR1 SQVTM and CDR2 ANQGSEA. The DNA for the CDR3 is TGCAGCGTTAATACAGGGTCAGATACGCAGTATTTT. Translated: CSVNTGSDTQYF.

The chain recombines TRBV7-2 with TRBJ2-7; D not resolved. V lost 3 bases to trimming and J lost 0 bases, with 12 bases between them. Germline CDR1 is SGHTA and CDR2 is FQGNSA. CDR3 size: 15 residues. In DNA, the CDR3 is TGTGCCAGCAGCTTTGACTTCTTCAGCTCCTACGAGCAGTACTTC. Protein: CASSFDFFSSYEQYF. Full variable domain (rest looked up from reference TRBV7-2 and TRBJ2-7): GAGVSQSPSNKVTEKGKDVELRCDPISGHTALYWYRQSLGQGLEFLIYFQGNSAPDKSGLPSDRFSAERTGGSVSTLTIQRTQQEDSAVYLCASSFDFFSSYEQYFGPGTRLTVT.

The chain couples TRBV7-9 to TRBJ2-4; 7 positions agree with TRBD1. The CDR3 length is 17 residues. V lost 6 bases, J lost 1 base, and 12 bases stayed unmatched. CDR1 SEHNR and CDR2 FQNEAQ come from the germline V gene (reference sequence). Here the CDR3 reads CASSLSDREWAKNIQYF. The CDR3 region has the DNA TGTGCCAGCAGTCTATCCGACAGGGAGTGGGCCAAAAACATTCAGTACTTC.

CDR3 protein: CASSFRSGGIPDTQYF. The CDR3 coding sequence is TGTGCCAGCAGCTTTAGGTCGGGAGGCATCCCAGATACGCAGTATTTT. The chain combines TRBV7-2 with TRBJ2-3, with TRBD2 matching 7 bases. CDR3 length: 16 amino acids. V lost 3 bases and J lost 4; bases outside the gene matches: 10. In germline, CDR1 is SGHTA, CDR2 FQGNSA.

In its sample, this clonotype was seen a few times. V is TRBV12-3 or TRBV12-4 and J is TRBJ2-3, with 14 bases fitting TRBD2. Trimming removed 5 bases from V and 3 bases from J; junction bases left unmatched: 7. This CDR3 is 17 amino acids long. DNA for the CDR3: TGTGCCAGCAGTGACGGGACTAGCGGGAGTTTTACAGATACGCAGTATTTT. It translates to CASSDGTSGSFTDTQYF.

Only a few counts were recorded for this clonotype. The V gene is TRBV5-4, the J gene TRBJ1-1, with 7 positions matching TRBD1. CDR3 length: 13 residues. The germline CDR1 and CDR2 sequences are SGHNT and YYREEE (reference sequence). V shed 6 bases, J shed 1 base, and the junction held 3 bases outside the gene matches. This chain's CDR3 is CASIRQGNTEAFF. The CDR3 DNA follows: TGTGCCAGCATCCGACAGGGGAACACTGAAGCTTTCTTT.

This clonotype was observed many times. The V call is TRBV4-3, the J call TRBJ2-2; 9 bases map to TRBD1. V trimming: 3 bases; J trimming: 0 bases; junction bases outside the gene matches: 8. This CDR3 contains 18 residues. CDR1 is LGHNA and CDR2 is YSLEER in the germline V gene. Here the CDR3 reads CASSQASGTGTNTGELFF. The DNA of the CDR3 is TGCGCCAGCAGCCAGGCTTCCGGGACAGGGACGAACACCGGGGAGCTGTTTTTT.

In its sample, this clonotype was seen a few times. CDR3 sequence reads: CASSLERTNTEAFF. The CDR3 DNA is TGTGCCAGCAGCTTGGAGAGGACGAACACTGAAGCTTTCTTT. The chain is built from TRBV5-4 and TRBJ1-1; D call uncertain. The length of the CDR3 is 14 residues. Between the trimmed V and J ends, which lost 0 bases and 1 base, there was a span of 7 bases. Germline lookup yields CDR1 SGHNT and CDR2 YYREEE (reference sequence).

In its sample, this clonotype was seen many times. The chain joins TRBV3-1 to TRBJ1-1, with D hard to call. The germline CDR1 and CDR2 sequences are LGHDT and YNNKEL (reference sequence). V lost 4 bases to trimming and J lost 7 bases, with 13 bases between them. The CDR3 is made up of 13 amino acids. CDR3 amino acids: CASSPDPGLEAFF. Here the CDR3 DNA reads TGTGCCAGCAGCCCCGACCCCGGACTTGAAGCTTTCTTT.

At least ten counts were recorded for this clonotype. The chain links TRBV7-8 to TRBJ2-2, with D tentatively TRBD1 or TRBD2 (5 bases each). The germline CDR1 and CDR2 sequences are SGHVS and FQNEAQ. The V and J ends lost 5 bases and 5 bases respectively, with 21 bases between them. CDR3 length: 17 residues. The CDR3 here is CASSPTVGPTKTGELFF. The CDR3 coding sequence is TGTGCCAGCAGCCCTACTGTGGGACCTACTAAGACCGGGGAGCTGTTTTTT.

To note about this clonotype: This may stem from a read error, because a much larger clone lies one nucleotide away. The V gene is TRBV6-5, the J gene TRBJ2-4; 7 bases are a match to TRBD2. CDR3 length: 15 amino acids. CDR1 and CDR2 (germline): MNHEY, SVGAGI. J lost 5 bases, V lost 4 bases, and 8 bases had no gene match. The CDR3 region has the DNA TGTGCCAGCAGTTCCACCCGGGGAGGGGAAAACATTCAGTACTTC. Residues: CASSSTRGGENIQYF.

This clonotype was recorded many times. CDR3: CASSTTGGLAGTLQFF. The CDR3, as DNA: TGTGCCAGCAGTACCACGGGGGGACTAGCGGGAACCCTTCAGTTCTTC. This rearrangement joins TRBV12-3 or TRBV12-4 to TRBJ2-1, with 13 bases matching TRBD2. With V trimmed by 5 bases and J by 13 bases, 14 bases remained unmatched. This CDR3 spans 16 amino acids.

This clonotype was found many times. The chain recombines TRBV29-1 with TRBJ2-7, with 7 bases fitting TRBD1. In germline, CDR1 is SQVTM, CDR2 ANQGSEA. With 5 bases clipped from V and 5 bases from J, the junction kept 6 bases outside the gene matches. The CDR3 loop spans 12 amino acids. CDR3 DNA: TGCAGCGTTTGGGACAGAGTAGACGAGCAGTACTTC. Protein product: CSVWDRVDEQYF.

For this clonotype: A read error is possible here, since a much larger clone lies one base away. The chain combines TRBV6-1 with TRBJ1-1; the D gene is possibly TRBD1 (6 bases). Germline loops: CDR1 MNHNS, CDR2 SASEGT. This CDR3 comprises 18 residues. The ends were cut back, 2 bases at V and 0 bases at J, with 19 bases in the middle. The CDR3 sequence: CASSEWGGRGLLNTEAFF. The CDR3 DNA reads as TGTGCCAGCAGTGAATGGGGGGGCAGGGGCTTGTTGAACACTGAAGCTTTCTTT.

This clonotype was found many times. The genes are TRBV28 and TRBJ2-3; no definite D call. The CDR3 loop spans 15 amino acids. Germline V lookup: CDR1 MDHEN, CDR2 SYDVKM. Deletions cut 5 bases from V and 4 bases from J, with 16 bases between. Written as DNA, the CDR3 is TGTGCCAGCAGTCCCGACTCTGTTCGGTCAGATACGCAGTATTTT. Amino acid sequence: CASSPDSVRSDTQYF.

Ten or more counts support this clonotype. As DNA, the CDR3 is TGTGCCAGCAGCTTAATACGGGGGGTTAGTGGCTACACCTTC. Its protein product is CASSLIRGVSGYTF. The chain has TRBV5-6 and TRBJ1-2, with a weak D call TRBD1 (5 bases). The germline V gene encodes CDR1 SGHDT and CDR2 YYEEEE. The length of the CDR3 is 14 residues. V was cut by 2 bases and J by 7 bases, with 15 bases left in between. Complete variable domain (other parts from reference TRBV5-6 and TRBJ1-2): DAGVTQSPTHLIKTRGQQVTLRCSPKSGHDTVSWYQQALGQGPQFIFQYYEEEERQRGNFPDRFSGHQFPNYSSELNVNALLLGDSALYLCASSLIRGVSGYTFGSGTRLTVV.

At least ten counts were recorded for this clonotype. This chain links TRBV4-1 with TRBJ1-3; 8 bases are a match to TRBD1. The germline V gene encodes CDR1 MGHRA and CDR2 YSYEKL. The ends lost 1 base at V and 0 bases at J; junction bases unmatched: 14. The CDR3 consists of 20 residues. The CDR3 DNA reads as TGCGCCAGCAGCCAAGTTGTCGGACAGGGAGGAATTCTCTCTGGAAACACCATATATTTT. Translated: CASSQVVGQGGILSGNTIYF.

The chain's CDR3 is CAIGVTATYEQYF. CDR3 coding DNA: TGTGCCATCGGCGTCACTGCAACCTACGAGCAGTACTTC. The rearrangement uses TRBV10-3 and TRBJ2-7, with D unclear. V shed 8 bases and J shed 2 bases, with 13 bases lying between them. CDR1 is ENHRY and CDR2 is SYGVKD in the germline V gene. The CDR3 extends over 13 amino acids.

This clonotype showed up just a few times. V gene TRBV4-1 combines with J gene TRBJ2-7; 7 bases are a match to TRBD2. V trimming: 2 bases; J trimming: 3 bases; junction bases outside the gene matches: 16. Germline CDR1 reads MGHRA; CDR2 reads YSYEKL. The CDR3 extends over 18 amino acids. CDR3 amino acids: CASSQPRLAPRGGYEQYF. In DNA, the CDR3 is TGCGCCAGCAGCCAACCCCGACTAGCACCGAGAGGCGGCTACGAGCAGTACTTC.

This clonotype was detected many times. V gene TRBV15 combines with J gene TRBJ1-5; D not resolved. With 0 bases removed from V and 1 base from J, the gap between germline ends came to 10 bases. Germline-derived CDR1 and CDR2 are LNHNV and YYDKDF (reference sequence). This CDR3 has 16 amino acids. In DNA form, the CDR3 reads TGTGCCACCAGCAGAGATTTGGGGAAGAGCAATCAGCCCCAGCATTTT. It translates to CATSRDLGKSNQPQHF.